This entry lists 23 T cell receptor beta chains sequenced from one sample in a study of control samples from healthy donors and cancer patients. Assay used: immunoSEQ multiplex PCR; TCRdb lists only in-frame clones, some missing. The sample includes about 120,000 clones, approximately 93% of them seen just once. The sequenced sample was blood. The receptors originated from a man younger than 40 in good health.

This clone was seen a few times. The rearrangement uses TRBV11-2 and TRBJ2-7; 9 bases line up with TRBD2. From germline, CDR1 is SGHAT and CDR2 FQNNGV. The CDR3 contains 15 residues. V trimming: 0 bases; J trimming: 6 bases; junction bases outside the gene matches: 6. The CDR3 region is CASSLDAGGPGEQYF. CDR3 nucleotide sequence: TGTGCCAGCAGCTTAGATGCGGGGGGGCCAGGCGAGCAGTACTTC.

This sequence joins TRBV5-1 and TRBJ2-3, with 8 bases lining up with TRBD1. CDR1 SGHRS and CDR2 YFSETQ come from the germline V gene. The CDR3 consists of 15 residues. With 4 bases clipped from V and 2 bases from J, the junction kept 6 bases outside the gene matches. In DNA form, the CDR3 reads TGCGCCAGCAGCCCCGGACAGGGTACCACAGATACGCAGTATTTT. Translation: CASSPGQGTTDTQYF.

In nucleotides, the CDR3 is TGTGCCAGAAGCTCGGCGGGGGACAGGGTACAAGAAATATATAGCAATCAGCCCCAGCATTTT. It encodes CARSSAGDRVQEIYSNQPQHF. The chain couples TRBV5-3 to TRBJ1-5; 9 bases are shared with TRBD1. TRBV5-3 is an ORF; its function is uncertain. The CDR3 covers 21 residues. V shed 3 bases, J shed 0 bases, and the junction held 19 bases outside the gene matches.

This clone has a handful of counts. The J gene is TRBJ1-1, the V gene TRBV6-5; D is perhaps TRBD1 (6 bases). This CDR3 has 11 residues. Trimming cost V 5 bases and J 8 bases, with 9 bases left between them. Germline V gene lookup returns CDR1 MNHEY and CDR2 SVGAGI. The CDR3 here is CASSPGTEAFF. The CDR3 DNA is TGTGCCAGCAGTCCCGGGACAGAAGCTTTCTTT.

V is TRBV6-5 and J is TRBJ1-2, with TRBD1 matching over 8 bases. The CDR3 totals 13 residues. Germline V CDR1 and CDR2: MNHEY, SVGAGI. J was trimmed by 8 bases and V by 5 bases; bases with no gene match: 7. The CDR3 nucleotides read TGTGCCAGCAGTCCAATGACAGGGGTGGGCTACACCTTC. Its translation: CASSPMTGVGYTF.

The chain combines TRBV6-7 with TRBJ1-6, with D perhaps matching TRBD1 (6 bases). TRBV6-7 is given ORF status, its function remaining uncertain. Trimming shortened V by 2 bases and J by 8 bases, and 10 bases separated the two germline ends. This CDR3 is built from 14 residues. CDR3 protein: CASSYDRRDSPLHF. The CDR3 DNA sequence: TGTGCCAGCAGTTACGACAGGCGAGATTCACCCCTCCACTTT.

The DNA of the CDR3 is TGTGCCAGCAGTTACTCGAAGGGGCCTACCCCCCAGCATTTT. Protein product: CASSYSKGPTPQHF. The chain couples TRBV6-2 or TRBV6-3 to TRBJ1-5; TRBD1 might be the D (5 bases). Germline-derived CDR1 and CDR2 are MNHEY and SVGEGT. Trimming left V 0 bases short and J 10 bases short, with 13 bases between. The CDR3 extends over 14 amino acids.

The rearrangement joins TRBV9 to TRBJ1-3; D is unclear. Germline V lookup: CDR1 SGDLS, CDR2 YYNGEE. The CDR3 runs 15 residues. V gave up 0 bases and J gave up 0 bases, with 7 bases separating them. The CDR3 region has the DNA TGTGCCAGCAGCGTAGGGCCGATCTCTGGAAACACCATATATTTT. Protein: CASSVGPISGNTIYF.

This chain links TRBV27 with TRBJ2-2, with 8 bases fitting TRBD1. Germline CDR1 and CDR2: MNHEY and SMNVEV (reference sequence). Trimming cost V 1 base and J 6 bases; bases outside gene matches: 4. The CDR3 has 15 residues. In nucleotides, the CDR3 is TGTGCCAGCAGTTTATTTTCGGACAGGGCCGGGGAGCTGTTTTTT. Protein product: CASSLFSDRAGELFF.

The gene calls are TRBV6-5 and TRBJ2-5; 9 positions match TRBD1. Germline CDR1 is MNHEY and CDR2 is SVGAGI. J was trimmed by 4 bases and V by 7 bases; bases with no gene match: 10. The CDR3 has 15 residues. CDR3: CASNPPGQGRETQYF. Written as DNA, the CDR3 is TGTGCCAGCAACCCGCCCGGACAGGGGAGAGAGACCCAGTACTTC.

The chain combines TRBV28 with TRBJ2-3; D perhaps matches TRBD1 (5 bases). Trimming removed 3 bases at V and 5 bases at J, with 6 bases between. The CDR3 loop spans 12 amino acids. Germline-derived CDR1 and CDR2 are MDHEN and SYDVKM. This CDR3 is CASSFRGDTQYF. CDR3 DNA sequence: TGTGCCAGCAGTTTTAGGGGAGATACGCAGTATTTT.

This clone showed up just once. V and J are TRBV5-1 and TRBJ2-2, with D uncertain. Trimming removed 0 bases from V and 7 bases from J, with 10 bases in between. Germline loops: CDR1 SGHRS, CDR2 YFSETQ. The CDR3 sequence is 14 residues long. The DNA of the CDR3 is TGCGCCAGCAGCTTGGGACACTCCAGCGGGGAGCTGTTTTTT. As protein: CASSLGHSSGELFF.

The chain joins TRBV2 to TRBJ2-1; TRBD1 matches 7 bases. Germline V gives CDR1 SNHLY, CDR2 FYNNEI. This CDR3 region has 16 residues. J gave up 3 bases and V 6 bases, and 11 bases lay outside the gene matches. The CDR3 loop is CASSELGQSVYNEQFF. The CDR3 coding sequence is TGTGCCAGCAGCGAGTTGGGACAGTCAGTCTACAATGAGCAGTTCTTC.

DNA for the CDR3: TGTGCCAGCAGCCAATCGACAGGCAATCAGCCCCAGCATTTT. It specifies CASSQSTGNQPQHF. The chain recombines TRBV3-1 (or the pseudogene TRBV3-2) with TRBJ1-5, with D possibly being TRBD1 (5 bases). The CDR3 runs 14 residues. Trimming pared 2 bases from V and 2 bases from J, leaving 7 bases between. Germline V gene sequence: CDR1 LGHDT, CDR2 YNNKEL (reference sequence).

V is TRBV2 and J is TRBJ1-3; D call uncertain. This CDR3 spans 11 amino acids. Trimming took 5 bases from V and 4 from J, leaving 3 bases between them. Germline values: CDR1 SNHLY, CDR2 FYNNEI. The CDR3 sequence: CASSLGNTIYF. CDR3 sequence (DNA): TGTGCCAGCAGTTTAGGAAACACCATATATTTT.

This chain connects TRBV24-1 to TRBJ1-6, with TRBD1 matching over 8 bases. Germline CDR1 KGHDR, CDR2 SFDVKD. The CDR3 runs 15 residues. V lost 5 bases and J lost 11; bases outside the gene matches: 10. The CDR3 nucleotides are TGTGCCACCAGTGTTCAGGGGGCGTCTAGGGCACCCCTCCACTTT. This sequence encodes CATSVQGASRAPLHF.

A single count supports this clone. The chain recombines TRBV7-8 with TRBJ1-2; no firm D call. This CDR3 is 13 amino acids long. V lost 5 bases, J lost 6 bases, and 13 bases lay in between. The V gene's germline CDR1 is SGHVS and CDR2 FQNEAQ. In DNA form, the CDR3 reads TGTGCCAGCAGCCGAACAGACTCGCATGGCTACACCTTC. This encodes CASSRTDSHGYTF.

In DNA, the CDR3 is TGTGCCAGCTCACCTCAAGGATTCACAGATACGCAGTATTTT. As protein: CASSPQGFTDTQYF. The rearrangement joins TRBV18 to TRBJ2-3; unclear D gene. The CDR3 covers 14 residues. The V gene's germline CDR1 is KGHSH and CDR2 LQKENI. Trimming pared 3 bases from V and 2 bases from J, leaving 9 bases between.

This clone has only a few counts. This chain connects TRBV6-1 to TRBJ2-5, with TRBD2 matching over 10 bases. V was clipped by 3 bases and J by 5 bases; unmatched bases: 6. In germline, CDR1 is MNHNS, CDR2 SASEGT. The length of the CDR3 is 15 residues. The CDR3: CASSEGAGGHETQYF. The DNA of the CDR3 is TGTGCCAGCAGTGAGGGAGCGGGGGGGCATGAGACCCAGTACTTC.

The chain joins TRBV11-2 to TRBJ1-2; D gene unclear. Trimming left V 5 bases short and J 4 bases short, with 8 bases between. Germline lookup yields CDR1 SGHAT and CDR2 FQNNGV. This CDR3 is 12 amino acids long. In DNA, the CDR3 is TGTGCCAGCAGCCCCGGGTCCTATGGCTACACCTTC. Its translation: CASSPGSYGYTF.

The rearrangement links TRBV9 to TRBJ1-6, with TRBD1 identical over 9 bases. CDR1 and CDR2 (germline): SGDLS, YYNGEE. This CDR3 is built from 15 residues. V shed 4 bases, J shed 10 bases, and the junction held 9 bases outside the gene matches. CDR3 nucleotides: TGTGCCAGCAGCCCAGGGGACAGGGAGACCTCACCCCTCCACTTT. Translation gives CASSPGDRETSPLHF.

The V call is TRBV6-1, the J call TRBJ2-3; no clear D gene. The ends were cut back, 0 bases at V and 6 bases at J, with 19 bases in the middle. Germline V gene lookup returns CDR1 MNHNS and CDR2 SASEGT. The CDR3 loop spans 17 amino acids. The CDR3, as DNA: TGTGCCAGCAGTGAAGCACCACAAGGGATAATTGCGGATACGCAGTATTTT. Its protein is CASSEAPQGIIADTQYF.

Only one count was recorded for this clone. The chain recombines TRBV4-2 with TRBJ1-4, with a possible D match to TRBD1 (5 bases). This CDR3 comprises 17 residues. CDR1 and CDR2 from the germline V gene are LGHNA and YNFKEQ. The V gene lost 5 bases and the J gene lost 7 bases, with 23 bases spanning the gap. This CDR3 is CASSTRTFVGEAEKLFF. DNA for the CDR3: TGTGCCAGCAGCACGAGGACATTCGTCGGAGAGGCTGAAAAACTGTTTTTT.